This is a list of T cell receptor beta chains from one sample in a study of CD8+ T cells in alopecia areata. Repertoires were generated with immunoSEQ multiplex PCR, while TCRdb's copy carries only in-frame clones and drops some. The sample shows some 150,000 clones, around two thirds of them seen only once. Sequencing input: CD8+ T cells sorted from blood. The source of these receptors is a human donor in good health. Both conserved end residues are part of each CDR3. The D gene is left open where the match is weak. Rows may omit the clone size; those that give it use once, few, many or a size class.

>TRBV30|NA|TRBJ2-7|NA
CAWTSPVLGNSYEQYF
TGTGCCTGGACCTCACCGGTATTGGGGAACTCCTACGAGCAGTACTTC
>TRBV7-9|NA|TRBJ1-2|TRBD1
CASSLAIGTDMDYTF
TGTGCCAGCAGCTTAGCAATCGGGACAGATATGGACTACACCTTC
>TRBV5-6|few|TRBJ2-7|NA
CASSLQGDYEQYF
TGTGCCAGCAGCTTACAGGGAGACTACGAGCAGTACTTC
>TRBV7-3|NA|TRBJ2-7|NA
CASSSPIEQYF
TGTGCCAGCAGCTCCCCGATCGAGCAGTACTTC
>TRBV25-1|once|TRBJ1-1|NA
CASSDFDRGGDPYEAFF
TGTGCCAGCAGTGATTTTGACAGAGGGGGTGACCCATATGAAGCTTTCTTT
>TRBV5-6|few|TRBJ2-1|TRBD1
CASRGQGYYNEQFF
TGTGCCAGCAGGGGACAGGGGTACTACAATGAGCAGTTCTTC
>TRBV2|NA|TRBJ2-1|NA
CASSDPTDALQDNEQFF
TGTGCCAGCAGTGACCCGACTGACGCCCTCCAGGACAATGAGCAGTTCTTC
>TRBV5-1|few|TRBJ2-1|TRBD2
CASSFSLAGAEQFF
TGCGCCAGCAGCTTTTCCTTAGCGGGAGCTGAGCAGTTCTTC
>TRBV11-1|NA|TRBJ1-1|TRBD1
CASSLGTGNTEAFF
TGTGCCAGCAGCCTTGGGACAGGGAACACTGAAGCTTTCTTT
>TRBV29-1|few|TRBJ2-7|NA
CSVGVPLSYEQYF
TGCAGCGTTGGTGTTCCCCTCTCCTACGAGCAGTACTTC
>TRBV5-6|NA|TRBJ2-7|NA
CASSLSAIGSYEQYF
TGTGCCAGCAGCTTGAGCGCGATCGGCTCCTACGAGCAGTACTTC
>TRBV6-1|once|TRBJ1-5|NA
CASSNTGYQPQHF
TGTGCCAGCAGTAATACGGGTTATCAGCCCCAGCATTTT
>TRBV29-1|few|TRBJ2-3|NA
CSVGNPQYF
TGCAGCGTTGGTAACCCGCAGTATTTT
>TRBV19|NA|TRBJ2-1|NA
CASSNSYNEQFF
TGTGCCAGTAGTAACTCCTACAATGAGCAGTTCTTC
>TRBV6-4|few|TRBJ2-3|TRBD2
CASSPAGGTDTQYF
TGTGCCAGCAGCCCAGCGGGGGGCACAGATACGCAGTATTTT
>TRBV27|NA|TRBJ2-7|TRBD1
CASSLTGDEQYF
TGTGCCAGCAGCCTTACAGGGGACGAGCAGTACTTC
>TRBV6-5|NA|TRBJ2-7|NA
CASSPDRDEQYF
TGTGCCAGCAGCCCCGACCGAGACGAGCAGTACTTC
>TRBV11-2|NA|TRBJ1-5|NA
CASSLVSGQNQPQHF
TGTGCCAGCAGCTTAGTTAGCGGACAGAATCAGCCCCAGCATTTT
>TRBV7-9|NA|TRBJ1-4|NA
CASSPPGRRKLFF
TGTGCCAGCAGCCCTCCTGGACGGAGAAAACTGTTTTTT
>TRBV27|NA|TRBJ1-1|NA
CASSLERWEEAFF
TGTGCCAGCAGTCTAGAAAGATGGGAAGAAGCTTTCTTT
>TRBV28|NA|TRBJ1-2|NA
CASRIHFSGAYGYTF
TGTGCCAGCAGGATCCACTTTTCCGGGGCCTATGGCTACACCTTC
>TRBV27|NA|TRBJ1-1|NA
CASSLSMATGNTEAFF
TGTGCCAGCAGTTTATCGATGGCGACAGGGAACACTGAAGCTTTCTTT
>TRBV27|NA|TRBJ2-5|NA
CASSPPPGLNRTQYF
TGTGCCAGCAGTCCTCCCCCGGGACTGAACAGGACCCAGTACTTC
>TRBV29-1|NA|TRBJ2-7|TRBD2
CSVEREGAYEQYF
TGCAGCGTTGAACGGGAGGGTGCGTACGAGCAGTACTTC